These T cell receptor beta chains were read from a single sample in a study of cytomegalovirus exposure and HLA in healthy donors. The table came from immunoSEQ multiplex PCR; TCRdb's copy has only in-frame clones and leaves some out. Among some 110,000 clones, approximately 80% were seen once, and the ten largest hold roughly 23%. The sequencing input was PBMCs. All receptors come from a man aged 25-40 years in good health and CMV-seropositive. Each CDR3 is given with its conserved first and last residue. The D gene is left open where the match is weak. Only some rows state a clone size, as once, few, many or a class for expanded clones.

D gene: TRBD1
clone size: NA
V gene: TRBV2
J gene: TRBJ2-7
CDR3 protein: CASRGTGGSYEQYF
CDR3 DNA: TGTGCCAGCAGGGGGACAGGGGGCTCCTACGAGCAGTACTTC

D gene: TRBD1
clone size: few
V gene: TRBV4-1
J gene: TRBJ1-6
CDR3 protein: CASSPLTGKDSPLHF
CDR3 DNA: TGCGCCAGCAGCCCCTTGACAGGGAAGGATTCACCCCTCCACTTT

D gene: NA
clone size: NA
V gene: TRBV4-1
J gene: TRBJ1-2
CDR3 protein: CASSQRGSNGYTF
CDR3 DNA: TGCGCCAGCAGCCAACGGGGGAGTAATGGCTACACCTTC

D gene: NA
clone size: NA
V gene: TRBV6-1
J gene: TRBJ2-3
CDR3 protein: CASMKGVGTDTQYF
CDR3 DNA: TGTGCCAGCATGAAAGGGGTGGGCACAGATACGCAGTATTTT

D gene: NA
clone size: NA
V gene: TRBV5-1
J gene: TRBJ2-2
CDR3 protein: CASSFGVQGNTGELFF
CDR3 DNA: TGCGCCAGCAGCTTCGGAGTACAGGGTAACACCGGGGAGCTGTTTTTT

D gene: TRBD1
clone size: NA
V gene: TRBV5-4
J gene: TRBJ1-2
CDR3 protein: CASSFTGGGGYTF
CDR3 DNA: TGTGCCAGCAGCTTTACAGGGGGCGGTGGCTACACCTTC

D gene: NA
clone size: few
V gene: TRBV2
J gene: TRBJ2-3
CDR3 protein: CASSPLDTQYF
CDR3 DNA: TGTGCCAGCAGTCCCCTAGATACGCAGTATTTT

D gene: NA
clone size: NA
V gene: TRBV30
J gene: TRBJ1-5
CDR3 protein: CAWSVDRGGYSNQPQHF
CDR3 DNA: TGTGCCTGGAGTGTAGATAGGGGTGGGTATAGCAATCAGCCCCAGCATTTT

D gene: NA
clone size: NA
V gene: TRBV7-8
J gene: TRBJ2-2
CDR3 protein: CASSLRLNTGELFF
CDR3 DNA: TGTGCCAGCAGCTTGCGGCTGAACACCGGGGAGCTGTTTTTT

D gene: NA
clone size: NA
V gene: TRBV5-1
J gene: TRBJ2-1
CDR3 protein: CASSLSGGADNEQFF
CDR3 DNA: TGCGCCAGCAGCTTAAGTGGCGGGGCGGACAATGAGCAGTTCTTC

D gene: NA
clone size: NA
V gene: TRBV6-5
J gene: TRBJ2-3
CDR3 protein: CASSYLASFTDTQYF
CDR3 DNA: TGTGCCAGCAGTTACCTAGCGTCTTTCACAGATACGCAGTATTTT

D gene: TRBD1
clone size: once
V gene: TRBV6-5
J gene: TRBJ2-5
CDR3 protein: CASSSARDRPQTQYF
CDR3 DNA: TGTGCCAGCAGCTCCGCTCGGGACAGGCCTCAGACCCAGTACTTC

D gene: NA
clone size: NA
V gene: TRBV30
J gene: TRBJ1-1
CDR3 protein: CAWDSLGGTEAFF
CDR3 DNA: TGTGCCTGGGACTCCCTGGGGGGAACTGAAGCTTTCTTT

D gene: TRBD2
clone size: once
V gene: TRBV6-1
J gene: TRBJ2-2
CDR3 protein: CASSGGTSGITGELFF
CDR3 DNA: TGTGCCAGCAGTGGAGGGACTAGCGGGATCACCGGGGAGCTGTTTTTT

D gene: NA
clone size: NA
V gene: TRBV6-5
J gene: TRBJ2-1
CDR3 protein: CATGHDSYNEQFF
CDR3 DNA: TGTGCCACCGGACACGACTCCTACAATGAGCAGTTCTTC

D gene: TRBD1
clone size: NA
V gene: TRBV20-1
J gene: TRBJ1-1
CDR3 protein: CSARLTGRAFF
CDR3 DNA: TGCAGTGCTAGACTGACAGGGAGGGCTTTCTTT

D gene: NA
clone size: few
V gene: TRBV6-5
J gene: TRBJ2-1
CDR3 protein: CASSYEGGGSRGEQFF
CDR3 DNA: TGTGCCAGCAGTTACGAAGGGGGTGGGAGCCGCGGGGAGCAGTTCTTC

D gene: NA
clone size: NA
V gene: TRBV10-2
J gene: TRBJ1-1
CDR3 protein: CASSEQPRRKAFF
CDR3 DNA: TGCGCCAGCAGTGAGCAACCACGCAGGAAAGCTTTCTTT

D gene: NA
clone size: NA
V gene: TRBV28
J gene: TRBJ2-7
CDR3 protein: CASSSLTGVTYEQYF
CDR3 DNA: TGTGCCAGCAGTTCCCTGACAGGAGTCACCTACGAGCAGTACTTC

D gene: TRBD2
clone size: NA
V gene: TRBV5-1
J gene: TRBJ2-5
CDR3 protein: CASSPSGSEAETQYF
CDR3 DNA: TGCGCCAGCAGCCCAAGCGGGAGCGAGGCGGAGACCCAGTACTTC

D gene: NA
clone size: few
V gene: TRBV6-1
J gene: TRBJ1-5
CDR3 protein: CASRLGHYSNQPQHF
CDR3 DNA: TGTGCCAGCAGGCTGGGTCACTATAGCAATCAGCCCCAGCATTTT

D gene: TRBD1
clone size: once
V gene: TRBV30
J gene: TRBJ1-6
CDR3 protein: CAWSGDSYSPLHF
CDR3 DNA: TGTGCCTGGAGTGGGGACAGCTATTCACCCCTCCACTTT

D gene: TRBD1
clone size: NA
V gene: TRBV28
J gene: TRBJ1-2
CDR3 protein: CASSLPQGARYGYTF
CDR3 DNA: TGTGCCAGCAGTTTGCCACAGGGGGCCCGCTATGGCTACACCTTC

D gene: NA
clone size: few
V gene: TRBV6-1
J gene: TRBJ2-5
CDR3 protein: CASSFIGTQGGTQYF
CDR3 DNA: TGTGCCAGCAGTTTTATCGGGACGCAGGGAGGGACCCAGTACTTC